This T cell receptor (beta chain) was recovered during a study of a mutant IDH1 vaccine in newly diagnosed glioma. From germline, CDR1 is LNHDA and CDR2 SQIVND (reference sequence). V was cut by 3 bases and J by 4 bases, with 19 bases left in between. CDR3 length: 16 residues. This clone was counted a single time. Profiled with immunoSEQ multiplex PCR; TCRdb holds only in-frame clones, not every one. The profile shows approximately 54,000 clones, roughly 80% of them singletons. Time point given: baseline, week 1 (first vaccination visit). As for treatment: pre-vaccination baseline after standard-of-care therapy.

The V gene is TRBV19, the J gene TRBJ2-7; unclear D gene. The sequence was collected from a man between 18 and 29 years old with glioma. Sequencing used PBMCs, obtained from a glioma patient treated with radiotherapy, temozolomide or both. CDR3 nucleotide sequence: TGTGCCAGTAGTATTCGAGGTGAGACGGACCCATACGAGCAGTACTTC. This translates into CASSIRGETDPYEQYF.